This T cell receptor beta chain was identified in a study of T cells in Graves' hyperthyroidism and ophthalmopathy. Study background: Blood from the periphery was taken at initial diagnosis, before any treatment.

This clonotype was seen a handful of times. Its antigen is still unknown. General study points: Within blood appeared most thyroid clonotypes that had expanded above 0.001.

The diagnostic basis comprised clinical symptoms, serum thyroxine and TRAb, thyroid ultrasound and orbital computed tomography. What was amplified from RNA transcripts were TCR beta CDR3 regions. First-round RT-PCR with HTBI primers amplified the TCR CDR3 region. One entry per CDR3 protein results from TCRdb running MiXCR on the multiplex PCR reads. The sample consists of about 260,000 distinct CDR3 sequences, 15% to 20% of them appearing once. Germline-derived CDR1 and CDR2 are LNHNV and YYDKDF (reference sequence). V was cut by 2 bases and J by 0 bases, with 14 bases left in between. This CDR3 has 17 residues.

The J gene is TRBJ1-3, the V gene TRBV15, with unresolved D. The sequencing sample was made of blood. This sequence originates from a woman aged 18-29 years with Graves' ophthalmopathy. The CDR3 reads CATSRTLQRGSGNTIYF. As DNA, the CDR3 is TGTGCCACCAGCAGAACCCTACAGCGCGGCTCTGGAAACACCATATATTTT.